The subject of this entry is one T cell receptor (beta chain). This CDR3 is built from 15 residues. Germline V gene data show CDR1 as SGHTA and CDR2 as FQGNSA. V shed 1 base, J shed 7 bases, and the junction held 4 bases outside the gene matches. The sample comes from a study of blood T cell repertoires in COVID-19. Under the authors' procedure: Amplifying reference gene primers gave estimates of nucleated cell counts. The assay was immunoSEQ multiplex PCR, and TCRdb's table has in-frame clones only and misses some. The DNA gave D and trimming, while V, J and clone size come from that table. This sample carries approximately 22,000 clones, approximately 85% of them seen once, and the ten largest clones take 7% to 10%.

The TCR sequence derives from a human donor in a cohort sampled during active COVID-19. The chain links TRBV7-2 to TRBJ2-2; TRBD1 matches 9 bases. Sequenced material: peripheral blood. The CDR3 sequence is CASSLDRGLGGELFF. DNA for the CDR3: TGTGCCAGCAGCTTAGACAGGGGGCTCGGCGGGGAGCTGTTTTTT.